This is a list of T cell receptor beta chains from one sample in a study of blood T cell repertoires in COVID-19. Libraries were prepared by immunoSEQ multiplex PCR; TCRdb keeps only in-frame clonotypes and omits some of them. Of approximately 100,000 clones listed, 80% to 90% were seen once; the top ten hold roughly 4.9%. The sample taken for sequencing was peripheral blood. All receptors derive from an elderly woman with active COVID-19. The CDR3 runs from the conserved cysteine through the conserved F or W. A D gene is named only where the DNA matches it firmly. The listing skips clone size in some rows; elsewhere it reads once, few, many or a size class.

j_call v_call clone_size d_call cdr3_nt cdr3_aa
TRBJ2-3 TRBV9 once TRBD2 TGTGCCAGCAGCGTAAACCCTAGCGGGGCAGGTGATACGCAGTATTTT CASSVNPSGAGDTQYF
TRBJ2-7 TRBV2 NA TRBD2 TGTGCCAGCACGATGGAGCGGGGGGCCTACGAGCAGTACTTC CASTMERGAYEQYF
TRBJ1-2 TRBV7-8 NA NA TGTGCCAGCAGCTTAGTTGGAGGCAGTAGCTATGGCTACACCTTC CASSLVGGSSYGYTF
TRBJ2-7 TRBV7-8 NA TRBD2 TGTGCCAGCAGCGCACAATCTAGCGGGACCTACGAGCAGTACTTC CASSAQSSGTYEQYF
TRBJ2-1 TRBV20-1 NA TRBD2 TGCAGTGCTAGTGCACCGGGACTAGCGGGGCTCACCTACAATGAGCAGTTCTTC CSASAPGLAGLTYNEQFF
TRBJ2-1 TRBV15 once NA TGTGCCACCAGAGTGCAAGGGGTCGGTGAGCAGTTCTTC CATRVQGVGEQFF
TRBJ2-7 TRBV10-1 many TRBD2 TGCGCCAGCAGTATAGGACTAGCGGGAGATGGGGCCGAGCAGTACTTC CASSIGLAGDGAEQYF
TRBJ2-3 TRBV5-1 once NA TGCGCCAGCAGCTTGGAGGGGGTGGACACAGATACGCAGTATTTT CASSLEGVDTDTQYF
TRBJ2-7 TRBV30 NA NA TGTGCCTGGAGTGACGAGGGTCGCAGCTACGAGCAGTACTTC CAWSDEGRSYEQYF
TRBJ2-7 TRBV7-2 NA TRBD1 TGTGCCAGCAGCTTAGGATCCTGGGACAGGGCTTACTTC CASSLGSWDRAYF
TRBJ1-5 TRBV18 NA TRBD1 TGTGCCAGCTCAGCAGGACAGGGCGGAGGCAATCAGCCCCAGCATTTT CASSAGQGGGNQPQHF
TRBJ1-6 TRBV5-4 NA TRBD1 TGTGCCAGCAGCCCGGGAGGGGTAGGGACAGGGCCTTCACCCCTCCACTTT CASSPGGVGTGPSPLHF
TRBJ1-4 TRBV23-1 few NA TGCGCCAGCAGTCGCTCGGACTATCTTAAACTGTTTTTT CASSRSDYLKLFF
TRBJ2-1 TRBV4-1 NA TRBD2 TGCGCCAGCAGCCGTAGCGGGAGCAGAGTGTCCTACAATGAGCAGTTCTTC CASSRSGSRVSYNEQFF
TRBJ2-7 TRBV7-9 NA NA TGTGCCAGCAGCTTAGGAGGCTGGGGAGGTGAGCAGTACTTC CASSLGGWGGEQYF
TRBJ2-5 TRBV14 NA TRBD2 TGTGCCAGCAGCCAAGGAATAGCGGGATGGGGTTCGGGAGAGACCCAGTACTTC CASSQGIAGWGSGETQYF
TRBJ2-1 TRBV7-2 NA TRBD2 TGTGCCAGCAGCTCCATGGCGGGAGGGGGCAATGAGCAGTTCTTC CASSSMAGGGNEQFF
TRBJ1-2 TRBV7-2 NA NA TGTGCCAGCAGCTTAGCGAGACAGTCCTATGGCTACACCTTC CASSLARQSYGYTF
TRBJ2-7 TRBV18 NA NA TGTGCCAGCTCACTCCTTGGCTCAGTTAGCGGCAACGAGCAGTACTTC CASSLLGSVSGNEQYF
TRBJ2-1 TRBV9 NA NA TGTGCCAGCAGCCCGCAGGAAGCGGCCTACAATGAGCAGTTCTTC CASSPQEAAYNEQFF
TRBJ2-1 TRBV7-2 NA TRBD2 TGTGCCAGCAGCTTCCTCAGGCTAGCGGGAAATAATGAGCAGTTCTTC CASSFLRLAGNNEQFF
TRBJ1-1 TRBV5-1 NA NA TGCGCCAGCAGCTTGGAGGGGGGGCTCACTGAAGCTTTCTTT CASSLEGGLTEAFF
TRBJ1-4 TRBV9 NA NA TGTGCCAGCAGCGTATCGGCAGGCCATAATGAAAAACTGTTTTTT CASSVSAGHNEKLFF
TRBJ2-1 TRBV9 NA TRBD2 TGTGCCAGCAGCGTAGGAGGGCGGGAGTGGAATGAGCAGTTCTTC CASSVGGREWNEQFF
TRBJ1-2 TRBV7-9 once NA TGTGCCAGCAGCTTAGGTCTCTATGGCTACACCTTC CASSLGLYGYTF
TRBJ2-3 TRBV7-9 NA TRBD1 TGTGCCAGCAGCTTCGGACAGGGATCAAATACGCAGTATTTT CASSFGQGSNTQYF